The next 15 T cell receptor beta chains were all read from a single sample in a study of T cell repertoires in cytomegalovirus infection. These receptors have no known antigen. Via MiXCR, TCRdb re-called the reads, giving one row per CDR3 protein. The sample lists some 200,000 distinct CDR3 sequences; 30% to 45% were seen once. The material was CD8+ T cells from cultured PBMCs, obtained from culture after CMV antigen stimulation. Source of these receptors: a human donor in good health (CMV status not recorded). Some clones in this sample may be carry-over from other donors' samples.

V usage is TRBV7-6 and J usage is TRBJ2-5; perhaps D is TRBD1 or TRBD2 (5 bases each). The CDR3 has 16 amino acids. Germline CDR1 SGHVS, CDR2 FNYEAQ. Trimming took 0 bases from V and 3 from J, leaving 14 bases between them. The chain's CDR3 is CASSLAWEGEKETQYF. DNA for the CDR3: TGTGCCAGCAGCTTAGCGTGGGAAGGGGAGAAAGAGACCCAGTACTTC.

The chain links TRBV28 to TRBJ2-1; possibly TRBD1 for D (5 bases). V was clipped by 8 bases and J by 6 bases, with 20 bases between them. The CDR3 loop spans 15 amino acids. From germline, CDR1 is MDHEN and CDR2 SYDVKM. CDR3 loop: CASRPSAGRPNEQFF. In nucleotides, the CDR3 is TGTGCCAGCCGGCCATCGGCAGGGCGACCCAATGAGCAGTTCTTC.

This clonotype has at least ten counts. The rearrangement uses TRBV20-1 and TRBJ2-7, with unresolved D. In germline, CDR1 is DFQATT, CDR2 SNEGSKA (reference sequence). This CDR3 is 13 amino acids long. Trimming left V 0 bases short and J 3 bases short, with 9 bases between. In nucleotides, the CDR3 is TGCAGTGCTAGAGATGCGGCAGGCTACGAGCAGTACTTC. The encoded protein is CSARDAAGYEQYF.

The genes are TRBV27 and TRBJ1-1; the D is unclear. Trimming shortened V by 5 bases and J by 5 bases, and 18 bases separated the two germline ends. Germline V lookup: CDR1 MNHEY, CDR2 SMNVEV (reference sequence). The CDR3 is made up of 15 amino acids. CDR3 protein: CASSIRTGRGTEAFF. The CDR3 DNA follows: TGTGCCAGCAGTATAAGGACGGGTCGTGGAACTGAAGCTTTCTTT.

As regards this clonotype: It is likely a read error, because the conserved phenylalanine at the end of the CDR3 is missing. This sequence joins TRBV7-8 and TRBJ2-7, with D unclear. CDR3 length: 15 residues. V dropped 4 bases and J dropped 3 bases, with 16 bases sitting between them. Germline CDR1 reads SGHVS; CDR2 reads FQNEAQ. The CDR3 region has the DNA TGTGCCAGCAGCTCACACTACGGAGATTACTACGAGCAGTACTTA. Its protein product is CASSSHYGDYYEQYL.

On this clonotype itself: Sequence at one end of the junction differs from germline and may be a read error. V gene TRBV4-1 combines with J gene TRBJ1-5; D is unresolved. The CDR3 loop spans 15 amino acids. Germline values: CDR1 MGHRA, CDR2 YSYEKL. The CDR3 reads CASSPELNSNQPQHF. CDR3 sequence (DNA): TGTGCCAGCAGCCCCGAACTCAATAGCAATCAGCCCCAGCATTTT.

In this sample, this clonotype turned up many times. This sequence joins TRBV7-2 and TRBJ2-2; no firm D call. V lost 1 base to trimming and J lost 5 bases, with 8 bases between them. This CDR3 comprises 14 residues. CDR1 SGHTA and CDR2 FQGNSA come from the germline V gene. CDR3 coding DNA: TGTGCCAGCAGCTTAGGAGGCGTGACCGGGGAGCTGTTTTTT. This sequence encodes CASSLGGVTGELFF.

This chain links TRBV19 with TRBJ2-1, with TRBD2 matching over 10 bases. V gave up 4 bases and J gave up 7 bases; unmatched junction bases: 10. The CDR3 is 16 amino acids. Germline CDR1 is LNHDA and CDR2 is SQIVND (reference sequence). CDR3 residues: CASSNQREGLANEQFF. For the CDR3, the DNA is TGTGCCAGTAGTAACCAGCGGGAGGGCCTTGCGAATGAGCAGTTCTTC.

This chain uses TRBV12-3 or TRBV12-4 with TRBJ2-5; no clear D. CDR3 length: 13 amino acids. Trimming removed 3 bases at V and 5 bases at J, with 10 bases between. Here the CDR3 reads CASSFGTQETQYF. DNA of the CDR3: TGTGCCAGCAGTTTCGGCACACAGGAGACCCAGTACTTC.

This clonotype was counted a few times. The genes are TRBV19 and TRBJ1-1, with D unclear. Germline V gene sequence: CDR1 LNHDA, CDR2 SQIVND (reference sequence). This CDR3 region has 15 residues. Trimming stripped 3 bases from V and 1 base from J, with 12 bases between. The chain's CDR3 is CASSMYGGSNTEAFF. CDR3 nucleotides: TGTGCCAGTAGTATGTATGGTGGTTCGAACACTGAAGCTTTCTTT.

This rearrangement joins TRBV7-4 to TRBJ1-5; D gene uncertain. Germline V CDR1 and CDR2: SGHVT, SQSDAQ. This CDR3 contains 14 residues. V lost 1 base and J 4 bases, leaving 8 bases between the germline ends. The CDR3 protein is CASSLDSLNQPQHF. In DNA, the CDR3 is TGTGCCAGCAGCTTAGACAGTCTAAATCAGCCCCAGCATTTT.

V usage is TRBV28 and J usage is TRBJ2-1, with TRBD2 as a possible D gene (5 bases). This CDR3 is 13 amino acids long. Germline CDR1 MDHEN, CDR2 SYDVKM. Trimming took 8 bases from V and 9 from J, leaving 17 bases between them. The CDR3: CASHSTGVGEQFF. The CDR3 coding sequence is TGTGCCAGCCACAGTACCGGGGTGGGTGAGCAGTTCTTC.

This chain connects TRBV7-6 to TRBJ2-1, with 10 bases fitting TRBD2. V lost 4 bases, J lost 5 bases, and 11 bases stayed unmatched. Germline values: CDR1 SGHVS, CDR2 FNYEAQ. The CDR3 is made up of 17 amino acids. CDR3 sequence reads: CASSSTESGRANNEQFF. The CDR3 coding sequence is TGTGCCAGCAGCTCGACAGAAAGCGGGAGGGCCAACAATGAGCAGTTCTTC.

This clonotype was seen only a few times. The rearrangement joins TRBV27 to TRBJ2-5; D not resolved. The CDR3 covers 16 residues. Trimming stripped 1 base from V and 0 bases from J, with 12 bases between. Looked up from germline, CDR1 is MNHEY and CDR2 is SMNVEV (reference sequence). As DNA, the CDR3 is TGTGCCAGCAGTTTATTGTCAGGATCCCACCAAGAGACCCAGTACTTC. It translates to CASSLLSGSHQETQYF.

The rearrangement uses TRBV5-1 and TRBJ1-3; D is ambiguous. From germline, CDR1 is SGHRS and CDR2 YFSETQ. Trimming took 4 bases from V and 0 from J, leaving 14 bases between them. The CDR3 loop spans 16 amino acids. As DNA, the CDR3 is TGCGCCAGCAGCGCGACACCGTATCCCTCTGGAAACACCATATATTTT. As protein: CASSATPYPSGNTIYF.